The present TCR beta chain was sequenced within a study of identical twins (dated by TCRdb to 2016 to 2017). As for the study more broadly: To test whether fetal clonotypes persist, the study used deep sequencing on TCR alpha and beta repertoires from monozygotic twins, unrelated adults of various ages, and cord blood. Replicate twin experiments were performed at different times using different library preparation protocols to rule out contamination. What the authors observed across the whole study: Invariant T cells such as MAIT and iNKT could partly confound zero-insertion analyses, although diverse VJ usage argued against such confounding for most clonotypes. Abundant cord blood beta clonotypes had fewer insertions, young adult naive repertoires showed a similar but weaker trend, and memory repertoires showed no such trend. Out-of-frame TCR alpha sharing in monozygotic twins was systematically underestimated by recombination models, whereas sharing between unrelated individuals was in agreement with the recombination models. Because the same donors could not be followed over many years, the conclusions relied on cross-sectional statistical analysis. A weaker excess of twin sharing was found in beta out-of-frame sequences because the signal-to-noise ratio was lowered by fewer shared sequences. Compared with coincidental sharing between unrelated individuals, out-of-frame TCR alpha sequences shared between twins showed an excess of sequences with low generation probability.

Per the germline V gene, SGHDT is the CDR1 and YYEEEE is the CDR2. The CDR3 holds 15 amino acids from the cysteine to the phenylalanine. The sequence is cut down to CDR3 DNA, 45 bases in frame from base 1. Trimming takes 5 bases off V and 2 bases off J; junction bases not matched to a gene: 10. Preparation of the library involved 5' RACE. The sequencer listed for this sample is Illumina HiSeq 2000. A universal primer binding site was added through template switching, and the final cDNA carried a unique molecular identifier so that TCR cDNA molecules could be counted accurately. Specific primers in the conserved constant-segment region were used to synthesize first-strand cDNA for TCR alpha and beta chains. Each cDNA library was double barcoded, with a SMART-Mk sample barcode plus Illumina barcodes, to control for contamination. Two successive PCR steps introduced TruSeq adapter sequences along with Illumina sample barcodes. TCR alpha and beta cDNA libraries were sequenced on the Illumina HiSeq platform with custom primers. The source study handled its data this way. Raw reads were processed with MiGEC to extract unique molecular identifiers, and MiXCR was used to determine CDR3 positions. Recombination models were inferred per individual with the repgenHMM and IGoR tools using an EM algorithm. The analysis of shared clonotypes was done with the tcR package in R, with sharing normalized by the product of cloneset sizes. To study raw recombination free of thymic and clonal selection effects, out-of-frame nonproductive sequences were analyzed. TCRdb cleaned the public reads at Q25 with fastp, built clones with MiXCR and kept in-frame beta chains. Each entry is one CDR3 protein sequence, shown with its most common DNA and genes. TCRdb, not the original authors, processed these V and J calls. The sample table records 400,000 or so distinct CDR3 sequences; roughly 9% of these occur just once. In total, the top ten clones hold 8.5% to 10% of the sample.

Every donor in the study was a healthy Caucasian. Three unrelated non-twin adults were also sequenced: a male aged 18 to 30, a male aged 50 to 59 and a female aged 50 to 59. Miltenyi CD45RO+ enrichment and human naive T-cell isolation kits were used to isolate memory (CD45RO+) and naive T cells from PBMC. This clonotype has more than one count but fewer than ten. The antigen it recognizes is unknown. No quality values exist for individual bases; no much larger clone is one base distant. The V and J segments used are TRBV5-6 and TRBJ2-7; 7 bases in between match TRBD1. This clonotype was obtained from a woman aged 50 to 60 in good health. Sequencing was performed on naive T cells sorted from blood. The sample's cell subset or site label is to be understood as: cells isolated with a human naive T-cell isolation kit. The CDR3 is CASSFMGQLPYEQYF. The DNA is as follows: TGTGCCAGCAGTTTTATGGGACAGCTTCCCTACGAGCAGTACTTC. Joined to the reference TRBV5-6 and TRBJ2-7 proteins, this CDR3 gives the full variable domain: DAGVTQSPTHLIKTRGQQVTLRCSPKSGHDTVSWYQQALGQGPQFIFQYYEEEERQRGNFPDRFSGHQFPNYSSELNVNALLLGDSALYLCASSFMGQLPYEQYFGPGTRLTVT.